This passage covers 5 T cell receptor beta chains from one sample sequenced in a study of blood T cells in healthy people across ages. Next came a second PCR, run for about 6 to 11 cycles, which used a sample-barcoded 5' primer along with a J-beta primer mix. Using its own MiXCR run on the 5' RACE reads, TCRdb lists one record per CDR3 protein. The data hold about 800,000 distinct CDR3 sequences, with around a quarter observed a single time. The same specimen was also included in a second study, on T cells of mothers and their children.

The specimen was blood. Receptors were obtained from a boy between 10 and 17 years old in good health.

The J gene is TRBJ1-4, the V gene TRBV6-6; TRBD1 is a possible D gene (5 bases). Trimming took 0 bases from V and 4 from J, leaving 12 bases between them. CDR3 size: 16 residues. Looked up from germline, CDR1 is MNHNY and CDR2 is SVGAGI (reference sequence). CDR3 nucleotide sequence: TGTGCCAGCAGTTACTCGATTCAGGGCGGTAATGAAAAACTGTTTTTT. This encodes CASSYSIQGGNEKLFF.

For the CDR3, the DNA is TGTGCCAGCAACCGGGGTTATGACTATGGCTACACCTTC. Protein sequence: CASNRGYDYGYTF. J is TRBJ1-2 and V is TRBV12-3 or TRBV12-4; D call uncertain. V lost 7 bases and J lost 3, with 12 bases in between. The CDR3 spans 13 residues.

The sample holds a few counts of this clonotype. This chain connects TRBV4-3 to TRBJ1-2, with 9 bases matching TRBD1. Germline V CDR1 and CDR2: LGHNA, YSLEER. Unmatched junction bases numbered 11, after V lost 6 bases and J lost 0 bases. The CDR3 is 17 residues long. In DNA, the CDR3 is TGCGCCAGCAGGAGGAGCGGACAGGGGTCGTCTAACTATGGCTACACCTTC. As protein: CASRRSGQGSSNYGYTF.

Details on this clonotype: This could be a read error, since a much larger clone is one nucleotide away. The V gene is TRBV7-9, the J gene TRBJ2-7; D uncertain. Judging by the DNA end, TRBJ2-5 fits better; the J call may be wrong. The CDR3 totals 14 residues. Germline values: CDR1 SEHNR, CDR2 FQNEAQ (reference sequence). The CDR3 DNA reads TGTGTCAGCAGCTTCTCCCTAGGGCAAGAGACCCAGTACTTC. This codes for CVSSFSLGQETQYF.

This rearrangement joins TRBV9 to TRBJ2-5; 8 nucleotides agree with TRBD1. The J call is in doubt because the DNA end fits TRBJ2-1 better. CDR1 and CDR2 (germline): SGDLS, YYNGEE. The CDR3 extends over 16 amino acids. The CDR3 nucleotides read TGTGCCAGCAGCGTAGATCCCAGGGGGCAATACAATGAGCAGTTCTTC. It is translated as CASSVDPRGQYNEQFF.